The sequence of this T cell receptor beta chain was determined in a study of T cells in Graves' hyperthyroidism and ophthalmopathy. Amplified TCR beta CDR3 regions derived from RNA transcripts. Using the HTBI primer set, a first-round RT-PCR was run on the TCR CDR3. TCRdb ran MiXCR on the multiplex PCR reads and lists one entry per CDR3 protein. The sample comprises about 640,000 distinct CDR3 sequences, more than 20% of which are singletons, and more than 30% rests with the top ten. Concerning this clonotype: The junction and the germline gene differ at one end; a read error may be behind it.

The germline gives CDR1 DFQATT, CDR2 SNEGSKA (reference sequence). This CDR3 region has 18 residues. This TCR derives from a man aged 30 to 45 with Graves' ophthalmopathy. The specimen was blood. The gene calls are TRBV20-1 and TRBJ2-2; 7 bases match TRBD2. CDR3 bases: TGCAGTGCTAGAGCCCGGGGCTCGGCGGGAGTGAACACCGGGAAGCTGTTTTTT. Amino acids: CSARARGSAGVNTGKLFF.